These 13 T cell receptor beta chains share one sample of origin, sequenced in a study of graft-versus-host responses after intestinal transplantation (dated by TCRdb to the early 2020s). Antigens for these TCRs are unknown. Reading the label with the study, this specimen's time point is: cells obtained before transplantation from donor or recipient. Libraries were constructed by the immunoSEQ multiplex PCR assay. As stored in TCRdb, this immuneACCESS dataset retains in-frame rearrangements with V and J assigned. A fraction of the clones does not appear; measured against another copy, unresolved V genes explain less than half of the discrepancy, and the remainder lacks a known reason. This sample holds 90,000 to 130,000 clones; more than 80% were observed only once. 0.2% to 0.25% of the sample lies in the top ten. The source material was unstimulated CD4+ T cells sorted from spleen or lymph node cells, sampled before transplant. The receptors were sampled from a human donor who was the organ donor for an intestinal transplant.

This clone showed up just once. The V and J genes are TRBV7-9 and TRBJ2-4; possible D gene TRBD2, 6 bases. Trimming took 1 base from V and 1 from J, leaving 11 bases between them. CDR1 is SEHNR, CDR2 FQNEAQ, per germline (reference sequence). The CDR3 loop spans 16 amino acids. Written as DNA, the CDR3 is TGTGCCAGCAGCTTAGGCGGGACCAACGCCAAAAACATTCAGTACTTC. As protein: CASSLGGTNAKNIQYF.

This chain uses TRBV15 with TRBJ2-2, with D hard to call. There are 16 residues in the CDR3. Germline V CDR1 and CDR2: LNHNV, YYDKDF (reference sequence). V was trimmed by 2 bases and J by 4 bases, leaving 14 bases between them. The CDR3 here is CATSRLSFRSTGELFF. For the CDR3, the DNA is TGTGCCACCAGCAGACTTTCCTTCCGAAGCACCGGGGAGCTGTTTTTT.

The chain recombines TRBV28 with TRBJ2-3, with unresolved D. CDR1 MDHEN and CDR2 SYDVKM come from the germline V gene. The CDR3 has 14 residues. Deletions cut 5 bases from V and 2 bases from J, with 11 bases between. CDR3 DNA: TGTGCCAGCAGTCAAGGGTTGGCCACAGATACGCAGTATTTT. Its protein is CASSQGLATDTQYF.

V and J are TRBV28 and TRBJ1-2; D not resolved. The ends were cut back, 10 bases at V and 1 base at J, with 7 bases in the middle. Germline V gene sequence: CDR1 MDHEN, CDR2 SYDVKM. The CDR3 has 11 amino acids. CDR3 sequence (DNA): TGTGCCACAGGAATTAACTATGGCTACACCTTC. This translates into CATGINYGYTF.

The chain links TRBV28 to TRBJ1-1; TRBD1 agrees at 7 bases. Germline values: CDR1 MDHEN, CDR2 SYDVKM. The V gene end was trimmed by 1 base and the J gene end by 4 bases; junction bases not matched to a gene: 6. The CDR3 is made up of 15 amino acids. The CDR3 loop reads CASSLSTGPGTEAFF. For the CDR3, the DNA is TGTGCCAGCAGTTTATCGACAGGGCCGGGCACTGAAGCTTTCTTT.

The chain links TRBV7-2 to TRBJ2-1; 9 bases fit TRBD2. J lost 9 bases, V lost 5 bases, and 11 bases had no gene match. This CDR3 has 15 amino acids. Germline lookup yields CDR1 SGHTA and CDR2 FQGNSA. CDR3 in DNA: TGTGCCAGCAGCCCCGGACTAGCGAGGGGGAGTGAGCAGTTCTTC. Protein sequence: CASSPGLARGSEQFF.

This chain connects TRBV11-3 to TRBJ2-7, with 8 positions matching TRBD2. This CDR3 has 14 amino acids. The ends lost 3 bases at V and 2 bases at J; junction bases unmatched: 3. Looked up from germline, CDR1 is SGHNT and CDR2 is YENEEA. For the CDR3, the DNA is TGTGCCAGCAGCTTGGCTAGCGGGCCCTACGAGCAGTACTTC. It translates to CASSLASGPYEQYF.

The sample holds a few counts of this clone. This chain links TRBV28 with TRBJ2-7; no definite D call. Per the germline V gene, CDR1 is MDHEN and CDR2 is SYDVKM. Trimming took off 3 bases at V and 2 bases at J, with 8 bases between the two ends. The CDR3 is made up of 13 amino acids. For the CDR3, the DNA is TGTGCCAGCAGTTTCCGCCAGGCCTACGAGCAGTACTTC. It is translated as CASSFRQAYEQYF.

This chain links TRBV23-1 with TRBJ1-1; D unclear. TRBV23-1 is noted as an ORF with a role that remains uncertain. V lost 4 bases to trimming and J lost 3 bases, with 12 bases between them. The CDR3 has 14 amino acids. The CDR3 sequence: CASSLPGEDTEAFF. CDR3 bases: TGCGCCAGCAGTCTCCCAGGAGAGGACACTGAAGCTTTCTTT.

The V call is TRBV27, the J call TRBJ2-7; D tentatively fits TRBD1 or TRBD2 (5 bases each). V was cut by 4 bases and J by 5 bases, with 18 bases left in between. Germline V lookup: CDR1 MNHEY, CDR2 SMNVEV (reference sequence). There are 15 residues in the CDR3. The CDR3 sequence: CASSSLGAGTHEQYF. The CDR3 DNA reads as TGTGCCAGCAGTTCGCTAGGGGCAGGGACCCACGAGCAGTACTTC.

This clone was detected only once. The chain recombines TRBV27 with TRBJ2-7, with unresolved D. With 3 bases removed from V and 2 bases from J, the gap between germline ends came to 8 bases. The CDR3 covers 13 residues. Germline V lookup: CDR1 MNHEY, CDR2 SMNVEV (reference sequence). The CDR3, as DNA: TGTGCCAGCAGTTTCAGGCGTGCCTACGAGCAGTACTTC. Amino acid sequence: CASSFRRAYEQYF.

The chain joins TRBV12-5 to TRBJ1-2; no firm D call. This CDR3 has 13 amino acids. Germline V gives CDR1 LGHNT, CDR2 FRNRAP. V was trimmed by 4 bases and J by 4 bases, leaving 10 bases between them. Here the CDR3 DNA reads TGTGCTAGTGGTTACTCTCTACTCTATGGCTACACCTTC. It yields the protein CASGYSLLYGYTF.

This clone appeared a single time. V and J are TRBV6-5 and TRBJ2-1; D tentatively reads TRBD1 or TRBD2 (5 bases each). V was trimmed by 6 bases and J by 4 bases, leaving 16 bases between them. The CDR3 length is 15 residues. Germline CDR1 reads MNHEY; CDR2 reads SVGAGI. The CDR3 coding sequence is TGTGCCAGCAGCTGGGACGTTCGCGCTTACAATGAGCAGTTCTTC. Translation gives CASSWDVRAYNEQFF.